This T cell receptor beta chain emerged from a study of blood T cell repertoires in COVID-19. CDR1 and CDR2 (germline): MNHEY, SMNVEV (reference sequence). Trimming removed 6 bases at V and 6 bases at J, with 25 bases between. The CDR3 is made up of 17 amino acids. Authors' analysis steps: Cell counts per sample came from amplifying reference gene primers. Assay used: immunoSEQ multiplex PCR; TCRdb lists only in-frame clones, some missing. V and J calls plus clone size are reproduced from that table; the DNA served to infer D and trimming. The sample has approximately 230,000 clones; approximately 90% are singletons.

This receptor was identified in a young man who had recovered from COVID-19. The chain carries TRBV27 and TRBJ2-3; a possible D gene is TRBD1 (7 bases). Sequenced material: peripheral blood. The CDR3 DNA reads TGTGCCAGCAGCTCCAATCAAGGAGGGGGCTTGGGGGATACGCAGTATTTT. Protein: CASSSNQGGGLGDTQYF.